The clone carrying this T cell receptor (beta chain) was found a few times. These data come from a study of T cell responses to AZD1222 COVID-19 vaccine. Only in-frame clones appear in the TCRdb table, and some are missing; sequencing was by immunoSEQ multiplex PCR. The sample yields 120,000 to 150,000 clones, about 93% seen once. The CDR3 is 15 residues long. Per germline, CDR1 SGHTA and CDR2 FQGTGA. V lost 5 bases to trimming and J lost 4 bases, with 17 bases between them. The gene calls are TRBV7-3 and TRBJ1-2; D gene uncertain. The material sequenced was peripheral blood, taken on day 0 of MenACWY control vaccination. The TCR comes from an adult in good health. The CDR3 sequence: CASSLSGEISYGYTF. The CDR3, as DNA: TGTGCCAGCAGCCTTAGTGGAGAGATAAGCTATGGCTACACCTTC.